The TCR beta chain under discussion was sequenced for a study of CXCR3-negative and CXCR3-positive naive CD8 T cells. In germline, CDR1 is SGHDN, CDR2 FVKESK. The CDR3 spans 14 residues. 5' RACE with UMI labels generated the TRB cDNA libraries. TCRdb reprocessed the 5' RACE reads and reports one entry per CDR3 protein, with no DNA. The sample has about 58,000 distinct CDR3 sequences. The chain couples TRBV14 to TRBJ1-3. Sequencing was carried out using naive CXCR3- CD8+ T cells from blood. This sample's subset: CD45RO-CCR7+CD27+CD95- naive CD8+ T cells lacking CXCR3 (TNR3-). This TCR came from a human donor in good health. Some clones in this sample may be carry-over from other donors' samples. The CDR3 sequence is CASSHRSSGNTIYF.